These 20 T cell receptor beta chains originate from one sample sequenced in a study of HIV-infected patients and healthy controls. All unsorted peripheral T cells were captured because whole blood was used without fractionation. 500 ng RNA was reverse transcribed with alpha and beta constant-region primers. Separate chain-specific third strand synthesis with multiplexing indices produced the alpha and beta libraries. TCRdb re-called the 5' RACE reads with MiXCR, one entry per CDR3 protein. Of 13,000 or so distinct CDR3 sequences listed, roughly a tenth are singletons. Sequenced sample: blood. These receptors were obtained from an adult in good health.

By its share, this clonotype is medium-sized. The chain uses TRBV30 and TRBJ2-5; D not resolved. Trimming stripped 2 bases from V and 1 base from J, with 5 bases between. This CDR3 is 12 amino acids long. Germline loops: CDR1 GTSNPN, CDR2 SVGIG (reference sequence). In DNA, the CDR3 is TGTGCCTGGAGTAGCGCCCAAGAGACCCAGTACTTC. This translates into CAWSSAQETQYF.

This clonotype qualifies as medium-sized (0.01 to 0.1%). This chain links TRBV11-2 with TRBJ2-3; 9 positions agree with TRBD2. The germline gives CDR1 SGHAT, CDR2 FQNNGV. The CDR3 has 17 residues. The trim removed 4 bases at V and 4 bases at J, leaving 12 bases unmatched. CDR3 nucleotide sequence: TGTGCCAGCAGCTCCATCCTACCTAGCGGGAAGGCAGATACGCAGTATTTT. Residues: CASSSILPSGKADTQYF.

The chain is built from TRBV7-2 and TRBJ2-1, with TRBD2 matching over 9 bases. J gave up 8 bases and V 7 bases, and 9 bases lay outside the gene matches. Germline CDR1 reads SGHTA; CDR2 reads FQGNSA. CDR3 length: 14 amino acids. In nucleotides, the CDR3 is TGTGCCAGCACCCATGGGACTAGCTCGGATGAGCAGTTCTTC. This gives the protein CASTHGTSSDEQFF.

This clonotype appeared a few times. The V and J genes are TRBV14 and TRBJ1-2; 10 bases align to TRBD1. This CDR3 has 15 residues. The V segment lost 4 bases and the J segment 4 bases; nucleotides outside the gene matches: 6. From germline, CDR1 is SGHDN and CDR2 FVKESK. In DNA form, the CDR3 reads TGTGCCAGCAGCCCCCCCAGGACAGGGGGCTATGGCTACACCTTC. Its protein product is CASSPPRTGGYGYTF.

This clonotype was seen many times. This CDR3 reads CASSPNYGANVLTF. The CDR3 DNA reads TGTGCCAGCTCGCCCAACTATGGGGCCAACGTCCTGACTTTC. The chain joins TRBV6-5 to TRBJ2-6; the D is unclear. The V gene's germline CDR1 is MNHEY and CDR2 SVGAGI. CDR3 length equals 14 residues. Trimming stripped 8 bases from V and 3 bases from J, with 11 bases between.

This clonotype has at least ten counts. The chain employs TRBV7-9 and TRBJ2-7; D is ambiguous. The CDR3 spans 14 residues. The V and J ends lost 5 bases and 3 bases respectively, with 14 bases between them. CDR1 and CDR2 (germline): SEHNR, FQNEAQ (reference sequence). The CDR3 here is CASSDRTHLYEQYF. The CDR3 region has the DNA TGTGCCAGCAGCGACCGGACCCACCTCTACGAGCAGTACTTC.

Within the sample, this clonotype is medium-sized (0.01 to 0.1%). This sequence joins TRBV20-1 and TRBJ2-3; 16 bases fit TRBD2. The V gene end was trimmed by 0 bases and the J gene end by 7 bases; junction bases not matched to a gene: 7. The length of the CDR3 is 17 residues. Germline assignment: CDR1 DFQATT and CDR2 SNEGSKA (reference sequence). The CDR3 DNA follows: TGCAGTGCTAGAGATGGGACTAGCGGGAGGGCCGGGAATACGCAGTATTTT. Its protein is CSARDGTSGRAGNTQYF.

This clonotype rates as medium-sized. The V call is TRBV29-1, the J call TRBJ1-1, with D hard to call. The CDR3 runs 13 residues. V lost 7 bases and J 1 base, leaving 13 bases between the germline ends. The germline V gene encodes CDR1 SQVTM and CDR2 ANQGSEA. The CDR3 protein is CSASRSENTEAFF. CDR3 DNA: TGCAGCGCCTCGAGGTCGGAGAACACTGAAGCTTTCTTT.

A few counts support this clonotype. The rearrangement joins TRBV5-6 to TRBJ2-7, with 8 bases fitting TRBD2. The CDR3 is made up of 15 amino acids. CDR1 and CDR2 (germline): SGHDT, YYEEEE. The V gene end was trimmed by 3 bases and the J gene end by 2 bases; junction bases not matched to a gene: 7. DNA for the CDR3: TGTGCCAGCAGCTCGACCGGGACTAGTCCCTACGAGCAGTACTTC. Translation: CASSSTGTSPYEQYF.

This rearrangement joins TRBV7-2 to TRBJ1-5, with a weak D call TRBD1 (5 bases). The CDR3 covers 17 residues. Trimming cost V 3 bases and J 0 bases, with 15 bases left between them. Germline CDR1 SGHTA, CDR2 FQGNSA. The CDR3 DNA reads TGTGCCAGCAGCTTTCTTGGGGGTGGGGTTAGCAATCAGCCCCAGCATTTT. This translates into CASSFLGGGVSNQPQHF.

This clonotype came up many times. The J gene is TRBJ1-2, the V gene TRBV29-1; D remains unclear. Germline V gene lookup returns CDR1 SQVTM and CDR2 ANQGSEA. With 5 bases removed from V and 8 bases from J, the gap between germline ends came to 9 bases. This CDR3 comprises 10 residues. CDR3 region: CSVFLGGYTF. CDR3 DNA: TGCAGCGTTTTCCTAGGAGGCTACACCTTC.

This clonotype was seen repeatedly, ten times or more. This chain joins TRBV19 and TRBJ2-6; D call uncertain. The germline V gene has CDR1 LNHDA and CDR2 SQIVND (reference sequence). V was trimmed by 4 bases and J by 0 bases, leaving 4 bases between them. The CDR3 extends over 14 amino acids. The CDR3 sequence is CASSRGSGANVLTF. In nucleotides, the CDR3 is TGTGCCAGTAGTAGGGGCTCTGGGGCCAACGTCCTGACTTTC.

This clonotype showed up many times. The rearrangement links TRBV19 to TRBJ2-5; weak D call: TRBD2 (6 bases). In germline, CDR1 is LNHDA, CDR2 SQIVND (reference sequence). The CDR3 is 14 residues long. V shed 4 bases and J shed 2 bases, with 11 bases lying between them. This CDR3 is CASSTGGLQETQYF. CDR3 bases: TGTGCCAGTAGTACCGGGGGACTGCAAGAGACCCAGTACTTC.

By share of the sample, this clonotype is medium-sized. The chain uses TRBV6-2 or TRBV6-3 and TRBJ2-3; D unresolved. Trimming removed 8 bases at V and 0 bases at J, with 6 bases between. Germline CDR1 is MNHEY and CDR2 is SVGEGT. This CDR3 spans 12 amino acids. In nucleotides, the CDR3 is TGTGCCAGCGGATCTAGCACAGATACGCAGTATTTT. Its translation: CASGSSTDTQYF.

The sample holds many counts of this clonotype. V gene TRBV20-1 combines with J gene TRBJ2-7; D not certain. The germline CDR1 and CDR2 sequences are DFQATT and SNEGSKA (reference sequence). V lost 6 bases, J lost 0 bases, and 18 bases lay in between. The length of the CDR3 is 15 residues. The CDR3 protein is CSAPSPTRGSYEQYF. The CDR3 nucleotides are TGCAGTGCCCCGAGCCCGACTCGAGGCTCCTACGAGCAGTACTTC.

This clonotype appeared many times. The CDR3 here is CASSVVAGGVTAFF. The CDR3 DNA reads as TGTGCCAGCAGCGTAGTAGCAGGGGGCGTCACAGCTTTCTTT. V gene TRBV7-9 combines with J gene TRBJ1-1; 8 bases agree with TRBD1. The CDR3 is 14 amino acids. V gave up 5 bases and J gave up 10 bases; unmatched junction bases: 12. Germline V gene sequence: CDR1 SEHNR, CDR2 FQNEAQ (reference sequence).

At least ten counts were recorded for this clonotype. This rearrangement joins TRBV7-2 to TRBJ1-3; maybe TRBD1 (5 bases). V was pared by 3 bases and J by 1 base, with 10 bases between. The length of the CDR3 is 15 residues. Germline lookup yields CDR1 SGHTA and CDR2 FQGNSA. The CDR3 DNA sequence: TGTGCCAGCAGCTTCTCCCCAGGGTCTGGAAACACCATATATTTT. Translation: CASSFSPGSGNTIYF. Based on the CDR3 plus reference TRBV7-2 and TRBJ1-3, the full variable domain is GAGVSQSPSNKVTEKGKDVELRCDPISGHTALYWYRQSLGQGLEFLIYFQGNSAPDKSGLPSDRFSAERTGGSVSTLTIQRTQQEDSAVYLCASSFSPGSGNTIYFGEGSWLTVV.

This clonotype is categorized as medium-sized. J is TRBJ1-1 and V is TRBV10-3, with TRBD1 identical over 11 bases. The germline V gene has CDR1 ENHRY and CDR2 SYGVKD. Unmatched junction bases numbered 4, after V lost 2 bases and J lost 8 bases. The length of the CDR3 is 14 residues. The CDR3 coding sequence is TGTGCCATCAGTGAGGGACAGGGGGCTCCGGAAGCTTTCTTT. It encodes CAISEGQGAPEAFF.

The V and J genes are TRBV14 and TRBJ1-1; no reliable D call. This CDR3 comprises 16 residues. V dropped 0 bases and J dropped 1 base, with 12 bases sitting between them. In germline, CDR1 is SGHDN, CDR2 FVKESK. Here the CDR3 DNA reads TGTGCCAGCAGCCAAGAACTCCTAAGCAAGAACACTGAAGCTTTCTTT. Translating gives CASSQELLSKNTEAFF.

This chain joins TRBV4-2 and TRBJ1-2, with D maybe TRBD1 (5 bases). V lost 6 bases to trimming and J lost 8 bases, with 19 bases between them. CDR3 size: 14 residues. Germline V gene lookup returns CDR1 LGHNA and CDR2 YNFKEQ. This CDR3 is CASSGGSRRTGYTF. The CDR3 coding sequence is TGTGCCAGCAGTGGGGGAAGCCGCCGCACGGGCTACACCTTC.